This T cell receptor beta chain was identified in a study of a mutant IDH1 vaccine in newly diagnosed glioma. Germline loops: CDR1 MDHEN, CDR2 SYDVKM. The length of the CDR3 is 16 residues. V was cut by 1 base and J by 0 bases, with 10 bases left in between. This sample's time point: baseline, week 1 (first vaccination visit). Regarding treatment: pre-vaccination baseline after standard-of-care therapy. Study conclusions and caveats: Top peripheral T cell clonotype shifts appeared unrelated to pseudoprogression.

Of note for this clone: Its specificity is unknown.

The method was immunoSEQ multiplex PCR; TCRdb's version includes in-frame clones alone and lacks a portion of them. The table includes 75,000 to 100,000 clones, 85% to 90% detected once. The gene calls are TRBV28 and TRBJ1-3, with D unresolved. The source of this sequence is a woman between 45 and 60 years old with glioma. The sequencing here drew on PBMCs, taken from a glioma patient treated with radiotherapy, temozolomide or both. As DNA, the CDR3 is TGTGCCAGCAGTTTATTTACGCAGAGCTCTGGAAACACCATATATTTT. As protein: CASSLFTQSSGNTIYF.